The next 19 T cell receptor beta chains were all read from a single sample in a study of blood T cell repertoires in COVID-19. The data were produced by immunoSEQ multiplex PCR, yet TCRdb's version contains in-frame clones alone and is incomplete. The table lists about 100,000 clones, approximately 80% of them singletons. Sequenced sample: peripheral blood. These receptors all stem from an elderly man with COVID-19, enrolled during active disease.

The chain couples TRBV19 to TRBJ2-2; D not resolved. Trimming cost V 5 bases and J 2 bases, with 9 bases left between them. The germline V gene encodes CDR1 LNHDA and CDR2 SQIVND (reference sequence). The CDR3 runs to 14 residues. CDR3 protein: CASSVSVNTGELFF. As DNA, the CDR3 is TGTGCCAGTAGTGTGTCAGTTAACACCGGGGAGCTGTTTTTT. Drawing the rest from reference TRBV19 and TRBJ2-2, the complete variable domain is DGGITQSPKYLFRKEGQNVTLSCEQNLNHDAMYWYRQDPGQGLRLIYYSQIVNDFQKGDIAEGYSVSREKKESFPLTVTSAQKNPTAFYLCASSVSVNTGELFFGEGSRLTVL.

The rearrangement uses TRBV20-1 and TRBJ2-1, with D perhaps matching TRBD1 (6 bases). The CDR3 loop spans 11 amino acids. CDR1 is DFQATT and CDR2 is SNEGSKA in the germline V gene (reference sequence). Trimming removed 5 bases at V and 12 bases at J, with 14 bases between. The CDR3: CSAGTGFMQFF. CDR3 nucleotide sequence: TGCAGTGCTGGCACAGGGTTTATGCAGTTCTTC.

In this sample, this clone turned up once. This chain connects TRBV30 to TRBJ1-6; D is possibly TRBD1 (5 bases). There are 13 residues in the CDR3. Germline CDR1 is GTSNPN and CDR2 is SVGIG (reference sequence). V dropped 5 bases and J dropped 9 bases, with 14 bases sitting between them. CDR3: CAWATDSASPLHF. The CDR3 coding sequence is TGTGCCTGGGCGACAGACTCAGCTTCACCCCTCCACTTT.

This clone was counted between two and nine times. V usage is TRBV28 and J usage is TRBJ1-4; 9 bases line up with TRBD1. The CDR3 covers 15 residues. The V segment lost 3 bases and the J segment 8 bases; nucleotides outside the gene matches: 7. From germline, CDR1 is MDHEN and CDR2 SYDVKM. In nucleotides, the CDR3 is TGTGCCAGCAGTTTCACAGGGGGCTATAGGGAAAAACTGTTTTTT. Amino acid sequence: CASSFTGGYREKLFF.

Only one count was recorded for this clone. The chain has TRBV6-6 and TRBJ2-5, with 10 bases fitting TRBD1. There are 16 residues in the CDR3. With 4 bases clipped from V and 4 bases from J, the junction kept 9 bases outside the gene matches. Germline CDR1 reads MNHNY; CDR2 reads SVGAGI (reference sequence). CDR3 region: CASSSPQDRGVETQYF. The CDR3 coding sequence is TGTGCCAGCAGTTCCCCCCAGGACAGGGGGGTAGAGACCCAGTACTTC.

This clone is a singleton in its sample. The V call is TRBV10-1, the J call TRBJ2-3, with 9 positions matching TRBD2. V dropped 3 bases and J dropped 2; count of bases not matched to a gene: 6. The CDR3 sequence is 16 residues long. The V gene's germline CDR1 is WNHNN and CDR2 SYGVQD (reference sequence). The CDR3 nucleotides are TGCGCCAGCAGTGACGGGCGGGAGGGGGTCACAGATACGCAGTATTTT. It codes for CASSDGREGVTDTQYF.

This clone was counted once. J is TRBJ2-7 and V is TRBV6-2 or TRBV6-3; 12 nucleotides agree with TRBD2. Trimming removed 4 bases from V and 5 bases from J; junction bases left unmatched: 12. This CDR3 has 17 amino acids. Germline V lookup: CDR1 MNHEY, CDR2 SVGEGT. For the CDR3, the DNA is TGTGCCAGCAGTTCTTACTCGGGACTAGCGGGTAAGAACGAGCAGTACTTC. Its protein is CASSSYSGLAGKNEQYF.

This clone was seen only a few times. This chain joins TRBV28 and TRBJ2-1; TRBD2 aligns across 9 bases. This CDR3 has 16 amino acids. Germline loops: CDR1 MDHEN, CDR2 SYDVKM. V lost 0 bases and J lost 8; bases outside the gene matches: 8. The CDR3 DNA reads TGTGCCAGCAGTTTATGGGGGACTAGCCGGTCTCATGAGCAGTTCTTC. This sequence encodes CASSLWGTSRSHEQFF.

This rearrangement joins TRBV6-5 to TRBJ1-1, with 8 bases that match TRBD1. The CDR3 extends over 11 amino acids. In germline, CDR1 is MNHEY, CDR2 SVGAGI. The V gene end was trimmed by 5 bases and the J gene end by 10 bases; junction bases not matched to a gene: 3. CDR3 amino acids: CASSKTGVAFF. DNA of the CDR3: TGTGCCAGCAGTAAGACAGGGGTAGCTTTCTTT.

This chain uses TRBV19 with TRBJ2-7; TRBD1 agrees at 9 bases. The CDR3 spans 15 residues. Germline V gives CDR1 LNHDA, CDR2 SQIVND (reference sequence). The V and J ends lost 5 bases and 0 bases, in that order; junction bases with no gene match: 5. CDR3 residues: CASSLGQGSSYEQYF. CDR3 DNA sequence: TGTGCCAGTAGTTTAGGACAGGGGAGCTCCTACGAGCAGTACTTC. Drawing the rest from reference TRBV19 and TRBJ2-7, the complete variable domain is DGGITQSPKYLFRKEGQNVTLSCEQNLNHDAMYWYRQDPGQGLRLIYYSQIVNDFQKGDIAEGYSVSREKKESFPLTVTSAQKNPTAFYLCASSLGQGSSYEQYFGPGTRLTVT.

This sequence joins TRBV19 and TRBJ1-1; tentatively, D is TRBD1 (5 bases). Trimming took 7 bases from V and 0 from J, leaving 12 bases between them. The CDR3 is 14 residues long. Germline CDR1 and CDR2: LNHDA and SQIVND (reference sequence). The CDR3 nucleotides are TGTGCCAGTAATAACGCAGGGCTGAACACTGAAGCTTTCTTT. Protein sequence: CASNNAGLNTEAFF.

The chain combines TRBV5-1 with TRBJ2-2; D possibly corresponds to TRBD1 (5 bases). V gave up 0 bases and J gave up 1 base, with 7 bases separating them. In germline, CDR1 is SGHRS, CDR2 YFSETQ. There are 15 residues in the CDR3. CDR3 DNA: TGCGCCAGCAGCTTGGGACAGTGGAACACCGGGGAGCTGTTTTTT. Translation: CASSLGQWNTGELFF.

This clone was detected once. The chain is built from TRBV3-1 (or the pseudogene TRBV3-2) and TRBJ2-1; 8 bases align to TRBD2. CDR1 LGHDT and CDR2 YNNKEL come from the germline V gene (reference sequence). J gave up 4 bases and V 0 bases, and 5 bases lay outside the gene matches. This CDR3 is built from 16 residues. The CDR3 DNA is TGTGCCAGCAGCCAAGAAAGGGTAGCGGGGTACAATGAGCAGTTCTTC. The encoded protein is CASSQERVAGYNEQFF.

The CDR3 nucleotides are TGTGCCAGTAGTATAAACCCCGGACTGGCCAGTGTTCGGCAGTTCTTC. It specifies CASSINPGLASVRQFF. The J gene is TRBJ2-1, the V gene TRBV19; possibly TRBD2 for D (5 bases). V dropped 2 bases and J dropped 12 bases, with 23 bases sitting between them. Per the germline V gene, CDR1 is LNHDA and CDR2 is SQIVND (reference sequence). The CDR3 totals 16 residues.

This clone was detected once. The chain has TRBV5-5 and TRBJ2-7; TRBD2 is a possible D gene (5 bases). Deletions cut 3 bases from V and 1 base from J, with 14 bases between. The V gene's germline CDR1 is SGHKS and CDR2 YYEKEE (reference sequence). The CDR3 loop spans 15 amino acids. CDR3 loop: CASSYFSVQSYEQYF. CDR3 DNA: TGTGCCAGCAGCTACTTTAGCGTCCAGTCCTACGAGCAGTACTTC.

The chain has TRBV27 and TRBJ2-1, with TRBD1 matching over 10 bases. The germline V gene has CDR1 MNHEY and CDR2 SMNVEV (reference sequence). The CDR3 covers 14 residues. The junction had 8 bases not matched to a gene; V was cut back by 6 bases and J by 9 bases. Written as DNA, the CDR3 is TGTGCCAGCAGGCCGGGACAGGGGTTTGGTGAGCAGTTCTTC. This sequence encodes CASRPGQGFGEQFF.

This clone was counted once. The V gene is TRBV6-6, the J gene TRBJ1-2; 9 bases are shared with TRBD1. This CDR3 contains 14 residues. Trimming took 6 bases from V and 5 from J; bases not matched to a gene: 7. The germline CDR1 and CDR2 sequences are MNHNY and SVGAGI (reference sequence). The CDR3: CASRSTGGIYGYTF. The CDR3 bases are TGTGCCAGCAGGTCAACAGGGGGCATATATGGCTACACCTTC.

This clone appeared a single time. This sequence joins TRBV27 and TRBJ2-3; tentative D call: TRBD2 (6 bases). The CDR3 contains 12 residues. Germline V lookup: CDR1 MNHEY, CDR2 SMNVEV (reference sequence). Trimming stripped 8 bases from V and 6 bases from J, with 12 bases between. The CDR3 bases are TGTGCCAGCCTGGGCCGGGGGGATACGCAGTATTTT. This sequence encodes CASLGRGDTQYF.

This clone has only one observation. The V gene is TRBV7-8, the J gene TRBJ2-1; no clear D. The V end was cut by 2 bases, the J end by 3 bases, with 11 bases between. The CDR3 totals 15 residues. The germline V gene has CDR1 SGHVS and CDR2 FQNEAQ. The chain's CDR3 is CASSLSTTIYNEQFF. CDR3 nucleotides: TGTGCCAGCAGCTTATCAACTACCATCTACAATGAGCAGTTCTTC.